This is a list of T cell receptor beta chains from one sample in a study of glioma-infiltrating T cells. TCRdb recomputed calls from the multiplex PCR reads with MiXCR, one row per CDR3 protein. The sample holds 100,000 to 150,000 distinct CDR3 sequences, roughly 24% seen once. The sample consisted of glioma tissue, nonneoplastic brain tissue, or PBMCs (not recorded which). Receptors were obtained from a human donor with low-grade glioma or glioblastoma, undergoing nonglioma brain surgery, or in good health (not recorded which). Each CDR3 is given with its conserved first and last residue. The order of the fields is clone size, V gene, J gene, D gene, CDR3 protein, CDR3 DNA. The D gene is left open where the match is weak. Rows may omit the clone size; those that give it use once, few, many or a size class.

>many|TRBV7-9|TRBJ2-7|NA
CASSLATNYEQYF
TGTGCCAGCAGCTTAGCGACGAACTACGAGCAGTACTTC
>many|TRBV18|TRBJ1-4|NA
CASSPPGLNEKLFF
TGTGCCAGCTCACCACCAGGGCTTAATGAAAAACTGTTTTTT
>many|TRBV7-2|TRBJ2-3|NA
CASSPIRATLSTDTQYF
TGTGCCAGCAGCCCAATTCGGGCTACACTAAGCACAGATACGCAGTATTTT
>many|TRBV12-3/TRBV12-4|TRBJ2-2|NA
CASSNIQGWAGELFF
TGTGCCAGCAGCAATATACAGGGTTGGGCCGGGGAGCTGTTTTTT
>many|TRBV20-1|TRBJ1-6|TRBD1
CSARDIPGQGNSPLHF
TGCAGTGCTAGAGATATACCGGGACAGGGTAATTCACCCCTCCACTTT
>many|TRBV20-1|TRBJ2-1|TRBD2
CSAGGGSAYNEQFF
TGCAGTGCTGGGGGGGGAAGCGCCTACAATGAGCAGTTCTTC
>many|TRBV28|TRBJ2-1|NA
CASSFRGPSYNEQFF
TGTGCCAGCAGTTTTAGAGGGCCCTCTTACAATGAGCAGTTCTTC
>few|TRBV29-1|TRBJ2-1|NA
CSVDKDSPYNEQFF
TGCAGCGTTGATAAGGATTCCCCCTACAATGAGCAGTTCTTC
>many|TRBV20-1|TRBJ1-5|TRBD1
CSATGQGLDQPQHF
TGCAGTGCTACCGGACAGGGTTTGGATCAGCCCCAGCATTTT
>many|TRBV2|TRBJ1-4|NA
CAGASGGQEKLFF
TGTGCCGGCGCATCAGGCGGACAAGAAAAACTGTTTTTT
>many|TRBV2|TRBJ1-2|TRBD1
CASSAQGASYGYTF
TGTGCCAGCAGTGCACAGGGGGCGAGCTATGGCTACACCTTC
>many|TRBV15|TRBJ1-4|NA
CATSRVGTDEKLFF
TGTGCCACCAGCAGAGTCGGGACTGATGAAAAACTGTTTTTT
>many|TRBV6-2/TRBV6-3|TRBJ2-2|TRBD2
CASSFTTSGHASTGELFF
TGTGCCAGCAGTTTTACGACTAGCGGCCACGCGAGCACCGGGGAGCTGTTTTTT
>NA|TRBV5-1|TRBJ2-5|NA
CASSLTPTEGQETQYF
TGCGCCAGCAGCTTGACGCCGACAGAAGGGCAAGAGACCCAGTACTTC
>many|TRBV10-2|TRBJ2-1|TRBD2
CASITQTSGRHEQFF
TGCGCCAGCATCACTCAGACTAGCGGGAGACATGAGCAGTTCTTC